This T cell receptor (beta chain) was documented in a study of graft-versus-host responses after intestinal transplantation (dated by TCRdb to the early 2020s). Notes on the research overall: Multivisceral, liver-intestinal, or isolated intestinal transplants were received by the recipients. Anti-thymocyte globulin induction was given to all recipients, followed by maintenance tacrolimus and steroids for roughly 3 years. Bulk TCR-beta CDR3 sequencing was used to track graft-versus-host and host-versus-graft alloreactive T cell clones in the graft, circulation and bone marrow after intestinal transplantation. Alloreactive clones were identified by sequencing pre-transplant mixed lymphocyte reaction products and comparing them with unstimulated pre-transplant donor and recipient T cells. The cohort enrolled 24 intestinal transplant recipients, one of whom was a retransplant, and a few patients without pretransplant specimens were excluded. A peak of at least 4% donor T cells among recipient peripheral blood mononuclear cells was the definition used for donor T cell macrochimerism. Samples from a few later patients were sequenced in-house on an Illumina MiSeq with MiXCR processing rather than by the commercial service.

In the first month after transplant, blood samples were collected up to 4 times, and after that at least monthly when available. Libraries came from the immunoSEQ multiplex PCR assay. High-throughput TCR-beta CDR3 sequencing of genomic DNA from most patients was performed by Adaptive Biotechnologies. The authors' analysis ran thus. TCR sequencing data were retrieved from Adaptive's ImmunoSEQ software for 18 patients, whereas three other patients were processed with MiXCR and VDJtools. Because the origin of CDR3 nucleotide sequences shared between donor and recipient could not be assigned, those sequences were removed. At least 2-fold expansion over unstimulated cells and a minimum CFSE-low frequency of 0.002% (template counts) or 0.001% (read counts) were required for clones to be classified as alloreactive. A clone was considered mappable if detected in the sequenced pre-transplant spleen, lymph node, or MLR CFSE-low populations of the donor or recipient. The cumulative frequency of alloreactive clones was calculated as a percentage of all sequences, weighted by copy number. TCRdb provides this immuneACCESS table in a form limited to in-frame rearrangements. Some clones are lacking; in checked studies, under half of them reflect an unresolved V gene, and why the rest are absent is not known. The V and J calls and clone size come from that table; D and trimming were worked out from the DNA. This sample holds 50,000 or so clones; roughly 91% were observed only once. Of the sample, approximately 6% falls within the top ten clones.

Here is what the overall study found, with its caveats: Early after transplant, declines in HvG clones were associated with peak levels of circulating GvH clones. GvH clones were detected in recipient bone marrow, and some appeared earlier in ileal mucosa or blood, consistent with an intestinal mucosal origin. In the allografts of patients with donor T cell macrochimerism, GvH to HvG T cell clonal ratios were high. Conclusions were limited by the relatively low number and heterogeneity of intestinal transplant patients.

As to this clone: This receptor's antigen is unknown. No base-level quality is on record; no much larger clone is a single base apart.

The germline V gene supplies CDR1 KGHSH and CDR2 LQKENI. Deletion took 2 bases off V and 10 bases off J, with a span of 12 bases between the germline ends. The CDR3, from cysteine to phenylalanine, totals 14 residues. Here the CDR3 DNA is all that survives: 42 bases in frame from base 1. This material consisted of PBMCs, taken approximately 740 days after a first intestinal transplant, on the day of a second. The rearranged chain carries TRBV18 and TRBJ1-6, and the D gene may be TRBD1, 5 bases matching. The TCR sequence derives from a human patient who received an intestinal transplant, so some T cells may come from the graft donor. The CDR3 corresponds to CASSPVQGRSPLHF. The DNA sequence is as follows: TGTGCCAGCTCACCAGTCCAGGGTCGGTCACCCCTCCACTTT.